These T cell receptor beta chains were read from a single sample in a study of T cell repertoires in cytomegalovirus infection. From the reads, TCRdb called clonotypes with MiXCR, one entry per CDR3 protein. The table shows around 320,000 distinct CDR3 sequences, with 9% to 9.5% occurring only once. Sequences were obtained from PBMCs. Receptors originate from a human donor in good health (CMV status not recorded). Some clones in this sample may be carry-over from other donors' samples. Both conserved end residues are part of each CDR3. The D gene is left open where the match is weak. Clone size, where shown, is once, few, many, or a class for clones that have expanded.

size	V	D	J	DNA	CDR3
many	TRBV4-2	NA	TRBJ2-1	TGTGCCAGCAGCCAAGTGGCAGATCTGTATTACAATGAGCAGTTCTTC	CASSQVADLYYNEQFF
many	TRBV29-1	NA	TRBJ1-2	TGCAGCGTTCCCCCGCAGGAGGGTACATATGGCTACACCTTC	CSVPPQEGTYGYTF
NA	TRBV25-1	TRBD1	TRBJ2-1	TGTGCCAGCTCCCATCCGGGACAGGGTTGGAATGAGCAGTTCTTC	CASSHPGQGWNEQFF
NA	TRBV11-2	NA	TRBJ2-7	TGTGCCAGCAGGACGATTCGGGGCGTGAGCTCCTACGAGCAGTACTTC	CASRTIRGVSSYEQYF
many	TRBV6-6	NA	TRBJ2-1	TGTGCCAGCAGTTCACCCTTGGGGCTGATCGGTGAGCAGTTCTTC	CASSSPLGLIGEQFF
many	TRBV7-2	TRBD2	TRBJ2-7	TGTGCCAGCAGCTCCAGGACTAGCGGCTACGAGCAGTACTTC	CASSSRTSGYEQYF
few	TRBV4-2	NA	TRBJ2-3	TGTGCCAGCAGCCAAGAACCCCGCACAGATACGCAGTATTTT	CASSQEPRTDTQYF
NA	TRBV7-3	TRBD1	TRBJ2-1	TGTGCCAGCAGCTTAACACAGGGGGCGGTTGAGCAGTTCTTC	CASSLTQGAVEQFF
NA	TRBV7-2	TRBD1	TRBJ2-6	TGTGCCAGCAGCAGGACAGGGCCCCCTGGGGCCAACGTCCTGACTTTC	CASSRTGPPGANVLTF
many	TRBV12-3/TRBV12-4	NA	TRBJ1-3	TGTGCCAGCAGTTTCGGGATCGGAGTGAACACCATATATTTT	CASSFGIGVNTIYF
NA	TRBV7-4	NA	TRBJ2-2	TGTGCCTTACCTAGTTGGACCGGGGAGCTGTTTTTT	CALPSWTGELFF
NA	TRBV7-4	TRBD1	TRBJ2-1	TGTGCCAGCAGCTTTGGGGGACAGGGGGATGAGCAGTTCTTC	CASSFGGQGDEQFF
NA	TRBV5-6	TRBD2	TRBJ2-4	TGTGCCAGCAGCTTCCGGACTAGCGCAATGGCCAAAAACATTCAGTACTTC	CASSFRTSAMAKNIQYF
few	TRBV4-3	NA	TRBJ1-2	TGCGCCAGCAGCCAAGACGCTGGGGGGACTAACTATGGCTACACCTTC	CASSQDAGGTNYGYTF
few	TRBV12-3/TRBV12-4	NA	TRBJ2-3	TGTGCCAGCACCCGGGGCCCGAGCACAGATACGCAGTATTTT	CASTRGPSTDTQYF
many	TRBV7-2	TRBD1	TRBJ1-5	TGTGCCAGCAGCTTACGGACAGGGGGTCAGCCCCAGCATTTT	CASSLRTGGQPQHF
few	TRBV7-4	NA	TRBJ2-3	TGTGCCAGCAGTTGGTGGACAGATACGCAGTATTTT	CASSWWTDTQYF
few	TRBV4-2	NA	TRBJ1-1	TGTGCCAGCAGCCAAGAAGGCCTCCTGGGGGCTTTCTTT	CASSQEGLLGAFF
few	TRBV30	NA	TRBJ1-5	TGTGCCTGGAGTGTAGAGCGGGACCAGCATTTT	CAWSVERDQHF
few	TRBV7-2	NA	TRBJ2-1	TGTGCCAGCAGCTTAGTAGGTCGGGGCGGTGAGCAGTTCTTC	CASSLVGRGGEQFF
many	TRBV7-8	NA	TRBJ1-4	TGTGCCAGCAGCTCGGGGACACGCCTTGCAACTAATGAAAAACTGTTTTTT	CASSSGTRLATNEKLFF
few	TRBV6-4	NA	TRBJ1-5	TGTGCCAGCAGTGACTCGAGGGGGGGGCCCCAGCATTTT	CASSDSRGGPQHF
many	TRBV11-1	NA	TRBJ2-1	TGTGCCAGCAGCCGCCGCAGGGGGGCGGAACATGAGCAGTTCTTC	CASSRRRGAEHEQFF
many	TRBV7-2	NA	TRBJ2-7	TGTGCCAGCAGCACCAATTTAAGGACACGTTTCTACGAGCAGTACTTC	CASSTNLRTRFYEQYF
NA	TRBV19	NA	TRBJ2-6	TGTGCCAGTAGTAGGGGGGACACTGGGGCCAACGTCCTGACTTTC	CASSRGDTGANVLTF
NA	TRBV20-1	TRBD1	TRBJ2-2	TGCAGTGCTAGAGCCCTGACAGGGATCGGGGAGCTGTTTTTT	CSARALTGIGELFF
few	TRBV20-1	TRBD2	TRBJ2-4	TGCAGTGCTAAGACTAGCGGGGGAGGTAACATTCAGTACTTC	CSAKTSGGGNIQYF
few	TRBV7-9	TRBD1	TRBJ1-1	TGTGCCAGCAGTATGACAGGGAGCACTGAAGCTTTCTTT	CASSMTGSTEAFF
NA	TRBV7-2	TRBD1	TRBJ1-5	TGTGCCAGCAGCTCCGGACAGGGGGCCCGTCAGCCCCAGCATTTT	CASSSGQGARQPQHF
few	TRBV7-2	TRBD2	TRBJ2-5	TGTGCCAGCAGCTTAGTAGGCAGCGGGGGGGCATGGGAGACCCAGTACTTC	CASSLVGSGGAWETQYF
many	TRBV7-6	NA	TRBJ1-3	TGTGCCAGCAGCCCCTTCCGGGGCTCTGGAAACACCATATATTTT	CASSPFRGSGNTIYF
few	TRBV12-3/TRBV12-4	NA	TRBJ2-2	TGTGCCAGCAGTAGCCCCGGACTCACGAACACCGGGGAGCTGTTTTTT	CASSSPGLTNTGELFF
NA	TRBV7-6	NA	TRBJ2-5	TGTGCCAGCAGCTCCCAGGGACGTAAAAAGGGAGAGACCCAGTACTTC	CASSSQGRKKGETQYF
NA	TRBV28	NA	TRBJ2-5	TGTGCCAGCAGTTATTCGGAAGCCCAAGAGACCCAGTACTTC	CASSYSEAQETQYF
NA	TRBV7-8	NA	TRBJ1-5	TGTGCCAGCAGCTTAGTTGGGAATATTGGGCAGCCCCAGCATTTT	CASSLVGNIGQPQHF
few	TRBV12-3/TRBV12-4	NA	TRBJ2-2	TGTGCCAGCAGTTGGCAGGGACGGTCGGCCGGGGAGCTGTTTTTT	CASSWQGRSAGELFF
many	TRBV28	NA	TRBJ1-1	TGTGCCAGCAGTTTAACCCCCATGAACACTGAAGCTTTCTTT	CASSLTPMNTEAFF
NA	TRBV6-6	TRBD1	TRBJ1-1	TGTGCCAGCAGTTACAGCCTACAGGGGGCCAGCACTGAAGCTTTCTTT	CASSYSLQGASTEAFF
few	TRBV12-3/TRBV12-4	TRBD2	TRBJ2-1	TGTGCCAGCAGTTTAGACCGACTAGCGGGGGGGCGTAATGAGCAGTTCTTC	CASSLDRLAGGRNEQFF
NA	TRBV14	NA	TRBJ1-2	TGTGCCAGCAGCCAGGGGTTAGGGTATGGCTACACCTTC	CASSQGLGYGYTF
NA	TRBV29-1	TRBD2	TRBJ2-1	TGCAGCGTTGGTCCGGCCGGCACTAGCGGGAACTTCAATGAGCAGTTCTTC	CSVGPAGTSGNFNEQFF
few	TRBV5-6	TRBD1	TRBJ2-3	TGTGCCAGCAGCTCGGACAGGCCGACAGATACGCAGTATTTT	CASSSDRPTDTQYF
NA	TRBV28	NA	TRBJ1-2	TGTGCCAGCAGTTTGGGGACACATGGCTACACCTTC	CASSLGTHGYTF
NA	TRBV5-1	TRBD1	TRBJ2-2	TGCGCCAGCAGCTACGACAGGGTGGTCGGGGAGCTGTTTTTT	CASSYDRVVGELFF
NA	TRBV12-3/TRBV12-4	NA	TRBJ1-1	TGTGCCAGCAGTTTCGCCAGCCTCATGAACACTGAAGCTTTCTTT	CASSFASLMNTEAFF
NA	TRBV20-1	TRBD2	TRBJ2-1	TGCAGTGCTGCCCAGGGAGCGGGAGACTACAATGAGCAGTTCTTC	CSAAQGAGDYNEQFF
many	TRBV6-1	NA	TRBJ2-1	TGTGCCAGCAGTGAACTGGGTCTCTACAATGAGCAGTTCTTC	CASSELGLYNEQFF
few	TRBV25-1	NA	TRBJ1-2	TGTGCCAGTCAGCGGGCCCCTAACTATGGCTACACCTTC	CASQRAPNYGYTF
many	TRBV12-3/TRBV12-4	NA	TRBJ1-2	TGTGCCAGCAGTCTCGACACCCACTTGGCCTATGGCTACACCTTC	CASSLDTHLAYGYTF
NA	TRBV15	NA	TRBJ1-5	TGTGCCACCAGCCGTGCGTTGGGGAATAATCAGCCCCAGCATTTT	CATSRALGNNQPQHF